This TCR beta chain was identified during a study of cytomegalovirus exposure and HLA in healthy donors. Study findings and constraints: There was a cluster of highly shared sequence variants that was likely a sequencing artifact. A later analysis reportedly found fewer N-insertions in an Asian-associated ancestry cluster than the roughly 700-donor mean. Previous analysis showed most TCR beta V segments were productive about 87% or about 30% of the time.

This clone has only one observation. Its target is unknown. The germline CDR1 and CDR2 sequences are SGHDN and FVKESK. The CDR3 runs to 14 residues. The ends were cut back, 5 bases at V and 7 bases at J, with 17 bases in the middle. It was healthy bone marrow donors who served as donors. The PCR contained 60 Vbeta and 13 Jbeta primers. TCRdb's table, derived via immunoSEQ multiplex PCR, lists solely in-frame clones and lacks some. The profile shows about 130,000 clones, around 70% of them singletons. The chain joins TRBV14 to TRBJ1-2; D is perhaps TRBD1 (5 bases). The receptor's source is a man aged 25 to 40 in good health and CMV-seronegative. The sequencing input was PBMCs. The CDR3 reads CASSSSRGSGGYTF. CDR3 nucleotide sequence: TGTGCCAGCAGCTCTAGTCGGGGGTCCGGTGGCTACACCTTC.